A single sample is the source of the 14 T cell receptor beta chains below, sequenced in a study of early T cells in non-severe SARS-CoV-2 infection. MiXCR was run by TCRdb on the 5' RACE reads, yielding one entry per CDR3 protein. The sample contains about 80,000 distinct CDR3 sequences, more than 9% of which appear only once. Sample: whole blood. The source is an adult who was a healthcare worker with PCR-confirmed SARS-CoV-2 infection or an uninfected control (not recorded which).

This chain uses TRBV14 with TRBJ2-7, with a possible D match to TRBD2 (6 bases). The V end lost 1 base, the J end lost 6 bases, and 13 bases lay between the germline ends. CDR3 length: 14 residues. Germline V gives CDR1 SGHDN, CDR2 FVKESK. This chain's CDR3 is CASSQGNRGFEQYF. CDR3 DNA sequence: TGTGCCAGCAGCCAAGGGAATCGGGGGTTCGAGCAGTACTTC.

A remark on this clonotype: One base away lies a much larger clone, so this may be a sequencing read error. The J gene is TRBJ2-7, the V gene TRBV19, with D unresolved. CDR3 size: 15 residues. CDR1 and CDR2 from the germline V gene are LNHDA and SQIVND (reference sequence). The CDR3 bases are TGTGCCGGTAGTATTTGGACCGCGGAATCCTACGAGCAGTACTTC. Protein product: CAGSIWTAESYEQYF.

This clonotype showed up just a few times. The rearrangement joins TRBV27 to TRBJ2-7, with D perhaps TRBD2 (5 bases). The CDR3 consists of 13 residues. Germline loops: CDR1 MNHEY, CDR2 SMNVEV (reference sequence). Deletions cut 3 bases from V and 7 bases from J, with 13 bases between. CDR3 protein: CASSLPSGREQYF. CDR3 DNA sequence: TGTGCCAGCAGTTTGCCCTCGGGGAGAGAGCAGTACTTC.

The genes are TRBV24-1 and TRBJ2-7; 7 positions match TRBD2. Germline V CDR1 and CDR2: KGHDR, SFDVKD. The ends lost 8 bases at V and 2 bases at J; junction bases unmatched: 20. CDR3 size: 18 residues. The CDR3 DNA is TGTGCCACCAACCGGGCAGCAGAAAGCGGGACGCTAACCTACGAGCAGTACTTC. This codes for CATNRAAESGTLTYEQYF.

Many counts were recorded for this clonotype. The J gene is TRBJ1-5, the V gene TRBV12-3 or TRBV12-4; D is possibly TRBD1 (6 bases). The germline V and J ends were trimmed by 2 bases and 7 bases, with 12 bases remaining between them. The CDR3 contains 14 residues. The CDR3 DNA sequence: TGTGCCAGCAGTTTATCCGGGGGCAGGCAGCCCCAGCATTTT. It codes for CASSLSGGRQPQHF.

The sample holds a few counts of this clonotype. This chain connects TRBV2 to TRBJ2-1; D not resolved. Germline V lookup: CDR1 SNHLY, CDR2 FYNNEI. CDR3 size: 12 residues. Trimming took 3 bases from V and 13 from J, leaving 13 bases between them. Here the CDR3 DNA reads TGTGCCAGCAGTGAGTCCCCCCTAGATCAGTTCTTC. Translated: CASSESPLDQFF. The whole variable domain, filled in from reference TRBV2 and TRBJ2-1, reads EPEVTQTPSHQVTQMGQEVILRCVPISNHLYFYWYRQILGQKVEFLVSFYNNEISEKSEIFDDQFSVERPDGSNFTLKIRSTKLEDSAMYFCASSESPLDQFFGPGTRLTVL.

This clonotype has only a few counts. V and J are TRBV10-3 and TRBJ2-5; D uncertain. The CDR3 length is 14 residues. Trimming took off 0 bases at V and 5 bases at J, with 10 bases between the two ends. Germline CDR1 and CDR2: ENHRY and SYGVKD. CDR3 sequence reads: CAISESWLGETQYF. The CDR3 DNA sequence: TGTGCCATCAGTGAGTCGTGGCTCGGGGAGACCCAGTACTTC.

The gene calls are TRBV4-1 and TRBJ2-2; no firm D call. Germline CDR1 and CDR2: MGHRA and YSYEKL. The ends were cut back, 4 bases at V and 6 bases at J, with 9 bases in the middle. The CDR3 is made up of 13 amino acids. CDR3 loop: CASSPSRSGELFF. The CDR3 bases are TGCGCCAGCAGCCCCTCCCGGTCCGGGGAGCTGTTTTTT.

The table lists this clonotype with many counts. The rearrangement links TRBV7-2 to TRBJ2-3; the match to TRBD1 covers 8 bases. V shed 5 bases, J shed 3 bases, and the junction held 4 bases outside the gene matches. The CDR3 has 14 residues. From germline, CDR1 is SGHTA and CDR2 FQGNSA. The CDR3 spells CASSPGQGTDTQYF. CDR3 nucleotide sequence: TGTGCCAGCAGCCCAGGACAGGGTACAGATACGCAGTATTTT.

A few counts support this clonotype. The chain is built from TRBV28 and TRBJ2-4; unclear D gene. CDR1 is MDHEN and CDR2 is SYDVKM in the germline V gene. The V end lost 3 bases, the J end lost 8 bases, and 5 bases lay between the germline ends. This CDR3 spans 11 amino acids. CDR3 sequence (DNA): TGTGCCAGCAGTTTTGCGGACATTCAGTACTTC. Its translation is CASSFADIQYF. The whole variable domain, remainder taken from reference TRBV28 and TRBJ2-4, is DVKVTQSSRYLVKRTGEKVFLECVQDMDHENMFWYRQDPGLGLRLIYFSYDVKMKEKGDIPEGYSVSREKKERFSLILESASTNQTSMYLCASSFADIQYFGAGTRLSVL.

The chain is built from TRBV14 and TRBJ1-1; D might be TRBD1 (5 bases). The CDR3 runs to 13 residues. Germline CDR1 reads SGHDN; CDR2 reads FVKESK. Trimming took off 8 bases at V and 0 bases at J, with 10 bases between the two ends. The CDR3 nucleotides are TGTGCCAGCTTACAGGAGATGAACACTGAAGCTTTCTTT. The encoded protein is CASLQEMNTEAFF.

This clonotype was seen only a few times. This chain links TRBV11-2 with TRBJ2-7; 9 nucleotides match TRBD1. Germline trimming cut 5 bases from V and 4 bases from J; bases unmatched to any gene: 9. From germline, CDR1 is SGHAT and CDR2 FQNNGV. This CDR3 contains 15 residues. The CDR3 is CASSQDRGVIYEQYF. The CDR3 coding sequence is TGTGCCAGCAGCCAGGACAGGGGCGTAATTTACGAGCAGTACTTC.

The chain is built from TRBV7-8 and TRBJ2-7; TRBD2 matches at 13 bases. V gave up 5 bases and J gave up 4 bases; unmatched junction bases: 2. The length of the CDR3 is 14 residues. Germline CDR1 is SGHVS and CDR2 is FQNEAQ. Here the CDR3 DNA reads TGTGCCAGCAGCCAGACTAGCGGGGGGTACGAGCAGTACTTC. It is translated as CASSQTSGGYEQYF.

This chain uses TRBV28 with TRBJ2-2; TRBD2 might be the D (5 bases). CDR3 size: 15 residues. The V and J ends lost 2 bases and 7 bases respectively, with 14 bases between them. Germline V gene sequence: CDR1 MDHEN, CDR2 SYDVKM. This CDR3 is CASSLRRLLGGELFF. The CDR3 nucleotides read TGTGCCAGCAGTTTAAGGCGTTTACTAGGCGGGGAGCTGTTTTTT.